Below, 15 T cell receptor beta chains from the same sample are listed, as sequenced in a study of EBV T-cell therapy then PD-1 blockade in nasopharyngeal carcinoma. Time point reported: 266 days after commencement of treatment, after nivolumab therapy. Treatment noted: AdE1-LMPpoly-expanded autologous EBV-specific T-cell therapy followed by anti-PD-1 nivolumab. For these TCRs, the target antigens are not known. The repertoire was sequenced with immunoSEQ multiplex PCR; TCRdb's copy has only in-frame clones and lacks some. The sample includes tens of thousands of clones, roughly four fifths of them seen just once. This sample comprised CD8+ T cells from blood, obtained at approximately day 250 from a patient whose treatment included autologous EBV-specific T cells and nivolumab. The receptors derive from a man aged 35-49 years with nasopharyngeal carcinoma.

The rearrangement joins TRBV12-3 or TRBV12-4 to TRBJ2-2; no clear D gene. Trimming stripped 5 bases from V and 13 bases from J, with 14 bases between. The CDR3 loop spans 12 amino acids. The CDR3 is CASSGLLSGLFF. CDR3 bases: TGTGCCAGCAGTGGGCTACTAAGTGGGCTGTTTTTT.

The chain uses TRBV19 and TRBJ1-5; D not certain. The germline gives CDR1 LNHDA, CDR2 SQIVND (reference sequence). Trimming pared 5 bases from V and 4 bases from J, leaving 18 bases between. This CDR3 is 16 amino acids long. CDR3 residues: CASSAPPGKGNQPQHF. The CDR3 DNA reads as TGTGCCAGTAGTGCCCCCCCGGGCAAAGGGAATCAGCCCCAGCATTTT.

The rearrangement links TRBV19 to TRBJ2-1; 7 bases line up with TRBD2. The CDR3 loop spans 15 amino acids. CDR1 LNHDA and CDR2 SQIVND come from the germline V gene (reference sequence). V lost 6 bases, J lost 7 bases, and 12 bases stayed unmatched. CDR3 amino acids: CASRGLLGGGNEQFF. As DNA, the CDR3 is TGTGCCAGTAGGGGTTTGTTGGGGGGGGGAAATGAGCAGTTCTTC.

CDR3 loop: CASSSPGLAGVQETQYF. The CDR3 DNA sequence: TGTGCCAGCAGCTCCCCGGGACTAGCGGGGGTTCAAGAGACCCAGTACTTC. The V gene is TRBV7-8, the J gene TRBJ2-5; 14 nucleotides match TRBD2. This CDR3 is 17 amino acids long. Germline CDR1 and CDR2: SGHVS and FQNEAQ. Trimming at V came to 4 bases and at J to 2 bases, leaving 6 bases not matched to a gene.

The chain combines TRBV28 with TRBJ2-5; no definite D call. Germline values: CDR1 MDHEN, CDR2 SYDVKM. The ends were cut back, 1 base at V and 5 bases at J, with 17 bases in the middle. The CDR3 loop spans 16 amino acids. Written as DNA, the CDR3 is TGTGCCAGCAGTTTATTGGGTAGCAAGGTGGGGGAGACCCAGTACTTC. Its protein is CASSLLGSKVGETQYF.

This chain connects TRBV9 to TRBJ1-6; 9 nucleotides align to TRBD1. J was trimmed by 14 bases and V by 3 bases; bases with no gene match: 21. This CDR3 has 18 residues. Looked up from germline, CDR1 is SGDLS and CDR2 is YYNGEE. For the CDR3, the DNA is TGTGCCAGCAGCGCGACGACAGGGGGGCTTAAGCAAATAGGAACCCTCCACTTT. This encodes CASSATTGGLKQIGTLHF.

The rearrangement joins TRBV5-5 to TRBJ2-1, with 10 bases matching TRBD1. The CDR3 is 17 amino acids. The trim removed 6 bases at V and 6 bases at J, leaving 15 bases unmatched. Germline CDR1 reads SGHKS; CDR2 reads YYEKEE (reference sequence). Here the CDR3 reads CASTPRDRGAWGNEQFF. The CDR3 region has the DNA TGTGCCAGCACCCCCCGGGACAGGGGTGCCTGGGGCAATGAGCAGTTCTTC.

The J gene is TRBJ1-2, the V gene TRBV27; 7 bases agree with TRBD1. Trimming removed 1 base from V and 2 bases from J; junction bases left unmatched: 1. CDR1 and CDR2 (germline): MNHEY, SMNVEV (reference sequence). The CDR3 totals 14 residues. The CDR3 nucleotides read TGTGCCAGCAGTTTATGGGGACAGAACTATGGCTACACCTTC. Residues: CASSLWGQNYGYTF.

The rearrangement joins TRBV6-1 to TRBJ2-7, with 12 bases aligning to TRBD1. Unmatched junction bases numbered 7, after V lost 4 bases and J lost 0 bases. Germline V gives CDR1 MNHNS, CDR2 SASEGT. CDR3 length equals 17 residues. CDR3 bases: TGTGCCAGCAGTGTTGGGACAGGGGGCCTTCTCTCCTACGAGCAGTACTTC. This gives the protein CASSVGTGGLLSYEQYF.

The CDR3 loop is CASSQVERDSYEQYF. For the CDR3, the DNA is TGTGCCAGCAGCCAAGTGGAAAGGGACTCCTACGAGCAGTACTTC. J is TRBJ2-7 and V is TRBV3-1 (or the pseudogene TRBV3-2); the D is unclear. The V and J ends lost 1 base and 0 bases respectively, with 10 bases between them. Germline V gives CDR1 LGHDT, CDR2 YNNKEL (reference sequence). This CDR3 has 15 amino acids.

The J gene is TRBJ1-4, the V gene TRBV7-6; perhaps TRBD1 as D (6 bases). CDR3 length equals 17 residues. Trimming removed 5 bases from V and 3 bases from J, with 19 bases in between. Germline CDR1 SGHVS, CDR2 FNYEAQ. CDR3 amino acids: CASSPQTGAYSNEKLFF. CDR3 coding DNA: TGTGCCAGCAGCCCACAGACAGGCGCCTACTCTAATGAAAAACTGTTTTTT.

This chain connects TRBV7-8 to TRBJ2-3; D ambiguous. The germline V and J ends were trimmed by 1 base and 0 bases, with 8 bases remaining between them. Germline V CDR1 and CDR2: SGHVS, FQNEAQ. The CDR3 has 15 amino acids. The CDR3 coding sequence is TGTGCCAGCAGCTTAGACGGTGCTAGCACAGATACGCAGTATTTT. This sequence encodes CASSLDGASTDTQYF.

The chain couples TRBV29-1 to TRBJ1-1; 7 bases are shared with TRBD1. This CDR3 has 13 amino acids. The germline gives CDR1 SQVTM, CDR2 ANQGSEA. J gave up 5 bases and V 7 bases, and 10 bases lay outside the gene matches. The DNA of the CDR3 is TGCAGCGACCGTACAGGGGCGATGACTGAAGCTTTCTTT. It translates to CSDRTGAMTEAFF.

This chain uses TRBV12-3 or TRBV12-4 with TRBJ2-7, with D hard to call. Trimming took off 3 bases at V and 5 bases at J, with 5 bases between the two ends. The CDR3 spans 11 residues. The CDR3 DNA is TGTGCCAGCAGTTTTGGTGACGAGCAGTACTTC. This encodes CASSFGDEQYF.

The rearrangement uses TRBV13 and TRBJ2-3; D tentatively reads TRBD1 or TRBD2 (6 bases each). The CDR3 loop spans 15 amino acids. Germline values: CDR1 PRHDT, CDR2 FYEKMQ (reference sequence). V was clipped by 8 bases and J by 2 bases, with 17 bases between them. The CDR3 is CASSAWGAATDTQYF. CDR3 bases: TGTGCCAGCTCCGCCTGGGGGGCGGCCACAGATACGCAGTATTTT.